This T cell receptor beta chain was identified during a study of OX40 agonist ivuxolimab in advanced cancers. Overall study context: A mean age of roughly 66 years, range about 20 to 90, was recorded, and under 85% were male. Therapy given before enrollment (anti-PD-1, anti-PD-L1 or anti-CTLA-4) was allowed, and around 40% had some. Overall study findings and caveats: Those patients achieving a partial response at 0.1-3.0 mg/kg showed among the lowest clonal expansion.

Clones were sequenced by immunoSEQ multiplex PCR, and TCRdb holds only the in-frame ones, with some missing. The repertoire holds approximately 100,000 clones, with about nine tenths as singletons. The V end was cut by 6 bases, the J end by 3 bases, with 24 bases between. The CDR3 runs 17 residues. Germline V gives CDR1 MDHEN, CDR2 SYDVKM. As to this clone: Its cognate antigen is unknown.

If patients had autoimmune disease history or systemic immunosuppression, they were excluded. This clonotype was sampled from an adult with an advanced solid tumor such as melanoma, head and neck, liver or kidney cancer. The sequences come from CD4+ or CD8+ T cells sorted from blood, collected in a trial of the OX40 agonist ivuxolimab. The chain has TRBV28 and TRBJ2-7, with a tentative D call TRBD1 (7 bases). This CDR3 reads CASSLNTGARGVYEQYF. CDR3 bases: TGTGCCAGCAGCTTAAATACCGGAGCCAGGGGGGTCTACGAGCAGTACTTC.